Below are 6 T cell receptor beta chains sequenced from a single sample in a study of shared clonotypes between healthy human individuals. The data were produced by immunoSEQ multiplex PCR, yet TCRdb's version contains in-frame clones alone and is incomplete. The sample holds around 2,000,000 clones, 85% to 95% seen once. CD45RO-negative, CCR7-positively selected cells formed the naive CD8 fraction, excluding terminally differentiated effector memory CD45RA+ cells. The sequencing sample was made of naive CD8+ T cells sorted from blood. These TCRs come from a man between 18 and 29 years old in good health.

As regards this clone: This same CDR3 is encoded by further DNA sequences in the sample. The CDR3 is CASSSTGELFF. As DNA, the CDR3 is TGTGCCAGCAGCAGCACCGGGGAGCTGTTTTTT. This sequence joins TRBV5-6 and TRBJ2-2; D is unclear. The length of the CDR3 is 11 residues. Germline CDR1 reads SGHDT; CDR2 reads YYEEEE. V shed 4 bases and J shed 4 bases, with 2 bases lying between them.

CDR3 in amino acids: CASSYGQYYEQYF. In DNA form, the CDR3 reads TGTGCCAGCAGTTACGGGCAGTATTACGAGCAGTACTTC. V gene TRBV6-5 combines with J gene TRBJ2-7; no clear D. The CDR3 length is 13 residues. Trimming removed 2 bases at V and 4 bases at J, with 9 bases between. Germline CDR1 MNHEY, CDR2 SVGAGI.

The gene calls are TRBV9 and TRBJ2-3, with D possibly matching TRBD1 (5 bases). Germline-derived CDR1 and CDR2 are SGDLS and YYNGEE. This CDR3 is 15 amino acids long. Trimming left V 4 bases short and J 2 bases short, with 14 bases between. Written as DNA, the CDR3 is TGTGCCAGCAGCCCCCCCGCCAGGGACACAGATACGCAGTATTTT. This codes for CASSPPARDTDTQYF.

This sequence joins TRBV7-9 and TRBJ2-2; TRBD2 aligns across 7 bases. This CDR3 has 16 amino acids. The germline CDR1 and CDR2 sequences are SEHNR and FQNEAQ (reference sequence). V dropped 0 bases and J dropped 7; count of bases not matched to a gene: 8. CDR3 residues: CASSLAQRGLDGELFF. The CDR3 DNA reads TGTGCCAGCAGCTTAGCGCAGCGGGGTCTCGACGGGGAGCTGTTTTTT. The full variable domain, rest sourced from reference TRBV7-9 and TRBJ2-2, is DTGVSQNPRHKITKRGQNVTFRCDPISEHNRLYWYRQTLGQGPEFLTYFQNEAQLEKSRLLSDRFSAERPKGSFSTLEIQRTEQGDSAMYLCASSLAQRGLDGELFFGEGSRLTVL.

The chain couples TRBV4-3 to TRBJ1-5; tentative D call: TRBD1 (6 bases). With 0 bases removed from V and 3 bases from J, the gap between germline ends came to 9 bases. This CDR3 is built from 15 residues. From germline, CDR1 is LGHNA and CDR2 YSLEER. The CDR3 reads CASSQEAGANQPQHF. CDR3 sequence (DNA): TGCGCCAGCAGCCAAGAGGCAGGGGCCAATCAGCCCCAGCATTTT.

The gene calls are TRBV27 and TRBJ2-3, with 8 bases fitting TRBD2. The CDR3 consists of 16 residues. The ends lost 6 bases at V and 4 bases at J; junction bases unmatched: 12. Germline V lookup: CDR1 MNHEY, CDR2 SMNVEV (reference sequence). In DNA, the CDR3 is TGTGCCAGCAGCCATCTTGAGACTAGCGCGGCAGATACGCAGTATTTT. Encoded protein: CASSHLETSAADTQYF.